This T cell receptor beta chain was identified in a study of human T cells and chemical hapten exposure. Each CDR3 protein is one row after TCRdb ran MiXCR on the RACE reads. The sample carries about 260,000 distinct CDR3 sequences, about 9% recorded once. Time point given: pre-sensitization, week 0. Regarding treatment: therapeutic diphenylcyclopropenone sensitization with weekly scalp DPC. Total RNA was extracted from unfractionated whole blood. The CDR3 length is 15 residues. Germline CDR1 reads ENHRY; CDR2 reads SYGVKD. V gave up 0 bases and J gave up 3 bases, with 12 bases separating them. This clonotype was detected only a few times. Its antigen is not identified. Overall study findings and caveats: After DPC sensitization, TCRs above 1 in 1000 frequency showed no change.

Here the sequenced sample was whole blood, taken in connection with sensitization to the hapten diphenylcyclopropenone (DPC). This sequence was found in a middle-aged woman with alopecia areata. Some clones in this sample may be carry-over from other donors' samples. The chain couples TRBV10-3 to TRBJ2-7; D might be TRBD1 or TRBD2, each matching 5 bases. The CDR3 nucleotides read TGTGCCATCAGTGAGTCGTTCGGGGCAGGCTACGAGCAGTACTTC. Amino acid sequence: CAISESFGAGYEQYF.